This T cell receptor beta chain comes out of a study of blood T cell repertoires in COVID-19. TCRdb keeps only in-frame clones here, not all; method: immunoSEQ multiplex PCR. Of just over 150,000 clones listed, approximately 84% are singletons. Unmatched junction bases numbered 2, after V lost 4 bases and J lost 0 bases. The germline CDR1 and CDR2 sequences are ENHRY and SYGVKD. This CDR3 contains 15 residues. The sample was peripheral blood. The V call is TRBV10-3, the J call TRBJ2-1; 8 bases are a match to TRBD2. The TCR was taken from a woman older than 75 with acute or convalescent COVID-19. The CDR3 DNA is TGTGCCATCAGTGCCGGGACTAGCTCCTACAATGAGCAGTTCTTC. This encodes CAISAGTSSYNEQFF.